The source of this T cell receptor beta chain is a study of shared clonotypes between healthy human individuals. As for the study in general: There were three CD4 naive, three CD4 memory, two CD8 naive and one CD8 memory plates per donor.

Broader study findings: Only blood underwent sampling, and tissue repertoires likely differ.

The CDR3 is 15 amino acids. The germline V gene encodes CDR1 LGHNA and CDR2 YSLEER. The V end was cut by 4 bases, the J end by 3 bases, with 12 bases between. Replicate PCRs from sorted subsets contained 200 ng DNA, which is around 30,000 T cell genomes. Profiled with immunoSEQ multiplex PCR; TCRdb holds only in-frame clones, not every one. Altogether over a million clones are present, less than 99% being singletons, with the ten largest covering roughly 0.36%. Turning to this clone: Its antigen is unknown.

The chain links TRBV4-3 to TRBJ2-2, with a weak D call TRBD1 (6 bases). Sequencing was done on a sample of naive CD4+ T cells sorted from blood. Subset in this sample: CD45RA+ positively selected. The source of this sequence is a young man in good health. The CDR3 here is CASSPGDVDTGELFF. In nucleotides, the CDR3 is TGCGCCAGCAGCCCAGGGGATGTGGACACCGGGGAGCTGTTTTTT.